This TCR beta chain was sequenced in a study of radiotherapy plus CTLA-4 blockade in lung cancer. The study, taken as a whole, reports: Blood saw expansion of tumor-derived TCR clones after radiotherapy plus ipilimumab.

About this clone: Its antigen is unidentified.

The CDR3 is 13 amino acids. V lost 5 bases, J lost 7 bases, and 14 bases lay in between. CDR1 and CDR2 (germline): LNHDA, SQIVND (reference sequence). Here immunoSEQ multiplex PCR was the method, and the copy in TCRdb shows in-frame clones only, minus some. The sample comprises under 95,000 clones, 60% to 85% of which are singletons, and approximately 24% rests with the top ten. The sequencing used peripheral blood, collected from a patient treated with radiotherapy plus ipilimumab. This sequence originates from a human donor with non-small cell lung cancer whose response to radiotherapy plus ipilimumab could not be evaluated. Some clones in this sample may be carry-over from other donors' samples. The gene calls are TRBV19 and TRBJ2-5; tentatively, D is TRBD1 (7 bases). The chain's CDR3 is CASSAGTAGTQYF. Written as DNA, the CDR3 is TGTGCCAGTAGTGCTGGGACAGCGGGGACCCAGTACTTC.